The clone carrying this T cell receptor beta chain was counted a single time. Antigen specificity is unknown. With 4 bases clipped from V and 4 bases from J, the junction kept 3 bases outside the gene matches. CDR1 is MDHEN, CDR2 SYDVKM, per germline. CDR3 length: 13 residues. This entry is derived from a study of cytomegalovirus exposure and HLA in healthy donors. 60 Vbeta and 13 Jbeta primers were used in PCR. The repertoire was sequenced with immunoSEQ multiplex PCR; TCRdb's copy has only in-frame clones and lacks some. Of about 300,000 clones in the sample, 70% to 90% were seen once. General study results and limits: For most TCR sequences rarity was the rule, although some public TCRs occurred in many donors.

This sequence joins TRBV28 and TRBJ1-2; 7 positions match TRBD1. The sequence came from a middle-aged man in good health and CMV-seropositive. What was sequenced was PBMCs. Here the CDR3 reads CASSSGTVYGYTF. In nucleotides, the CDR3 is TGTGCCAGCAGTTCCGGGACAGTCTATGGCTACACCTTC.